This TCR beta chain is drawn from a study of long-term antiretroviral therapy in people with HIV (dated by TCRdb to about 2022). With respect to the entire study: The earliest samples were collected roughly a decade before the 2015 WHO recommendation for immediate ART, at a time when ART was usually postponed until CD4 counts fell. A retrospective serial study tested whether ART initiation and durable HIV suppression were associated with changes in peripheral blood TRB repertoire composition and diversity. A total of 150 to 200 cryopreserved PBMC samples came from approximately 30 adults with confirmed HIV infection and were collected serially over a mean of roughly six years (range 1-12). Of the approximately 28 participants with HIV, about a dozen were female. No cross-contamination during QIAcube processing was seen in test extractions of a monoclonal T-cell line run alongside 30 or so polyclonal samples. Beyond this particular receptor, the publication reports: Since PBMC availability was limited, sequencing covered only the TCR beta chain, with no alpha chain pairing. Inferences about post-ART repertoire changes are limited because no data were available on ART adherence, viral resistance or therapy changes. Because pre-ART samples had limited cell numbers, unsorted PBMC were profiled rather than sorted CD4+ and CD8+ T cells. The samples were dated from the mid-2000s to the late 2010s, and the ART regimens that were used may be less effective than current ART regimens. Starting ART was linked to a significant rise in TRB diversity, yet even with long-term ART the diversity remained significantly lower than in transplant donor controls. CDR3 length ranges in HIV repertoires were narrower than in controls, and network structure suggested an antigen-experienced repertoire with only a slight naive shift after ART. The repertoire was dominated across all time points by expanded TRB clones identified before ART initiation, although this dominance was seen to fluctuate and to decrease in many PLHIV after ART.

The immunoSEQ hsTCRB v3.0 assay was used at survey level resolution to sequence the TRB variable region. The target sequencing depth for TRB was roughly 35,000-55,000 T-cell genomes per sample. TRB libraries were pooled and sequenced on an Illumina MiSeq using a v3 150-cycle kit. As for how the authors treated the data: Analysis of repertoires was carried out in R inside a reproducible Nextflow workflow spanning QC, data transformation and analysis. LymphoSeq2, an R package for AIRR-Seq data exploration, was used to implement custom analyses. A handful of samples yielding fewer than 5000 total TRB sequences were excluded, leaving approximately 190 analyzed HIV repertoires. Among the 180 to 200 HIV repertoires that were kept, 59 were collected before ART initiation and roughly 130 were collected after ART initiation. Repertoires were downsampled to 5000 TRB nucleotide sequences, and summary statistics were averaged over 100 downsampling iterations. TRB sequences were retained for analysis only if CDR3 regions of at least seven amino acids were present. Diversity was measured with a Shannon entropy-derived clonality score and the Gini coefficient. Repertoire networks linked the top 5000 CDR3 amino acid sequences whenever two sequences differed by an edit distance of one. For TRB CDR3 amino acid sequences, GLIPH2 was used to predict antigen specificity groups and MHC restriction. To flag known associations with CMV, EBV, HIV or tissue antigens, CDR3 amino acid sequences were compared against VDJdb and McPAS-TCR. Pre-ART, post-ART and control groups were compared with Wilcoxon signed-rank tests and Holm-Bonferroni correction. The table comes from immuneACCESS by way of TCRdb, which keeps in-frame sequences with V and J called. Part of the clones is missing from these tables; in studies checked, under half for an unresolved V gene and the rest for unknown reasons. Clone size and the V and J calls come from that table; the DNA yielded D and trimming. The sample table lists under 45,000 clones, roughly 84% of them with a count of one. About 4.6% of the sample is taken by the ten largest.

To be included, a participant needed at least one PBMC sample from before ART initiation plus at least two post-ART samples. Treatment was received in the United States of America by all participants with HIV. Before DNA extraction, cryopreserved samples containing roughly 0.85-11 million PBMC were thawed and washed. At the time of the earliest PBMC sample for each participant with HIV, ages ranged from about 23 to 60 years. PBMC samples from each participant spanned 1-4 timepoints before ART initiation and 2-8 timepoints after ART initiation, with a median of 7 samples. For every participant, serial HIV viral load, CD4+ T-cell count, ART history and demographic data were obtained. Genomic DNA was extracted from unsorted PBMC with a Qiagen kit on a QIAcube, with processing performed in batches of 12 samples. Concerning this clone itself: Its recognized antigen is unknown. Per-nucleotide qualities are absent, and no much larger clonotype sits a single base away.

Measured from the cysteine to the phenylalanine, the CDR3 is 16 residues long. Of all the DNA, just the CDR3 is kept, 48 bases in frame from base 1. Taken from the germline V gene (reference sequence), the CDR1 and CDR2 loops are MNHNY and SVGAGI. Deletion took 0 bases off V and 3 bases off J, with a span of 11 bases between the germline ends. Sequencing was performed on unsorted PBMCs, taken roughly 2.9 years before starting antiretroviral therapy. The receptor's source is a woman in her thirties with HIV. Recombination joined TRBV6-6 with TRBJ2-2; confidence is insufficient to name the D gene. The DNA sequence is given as TGTGCCAGCAGTTACTCAGGGATGGCCGACACCGGGGAGCTGTTTTTT. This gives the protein CASSYSGMADTGELFF.